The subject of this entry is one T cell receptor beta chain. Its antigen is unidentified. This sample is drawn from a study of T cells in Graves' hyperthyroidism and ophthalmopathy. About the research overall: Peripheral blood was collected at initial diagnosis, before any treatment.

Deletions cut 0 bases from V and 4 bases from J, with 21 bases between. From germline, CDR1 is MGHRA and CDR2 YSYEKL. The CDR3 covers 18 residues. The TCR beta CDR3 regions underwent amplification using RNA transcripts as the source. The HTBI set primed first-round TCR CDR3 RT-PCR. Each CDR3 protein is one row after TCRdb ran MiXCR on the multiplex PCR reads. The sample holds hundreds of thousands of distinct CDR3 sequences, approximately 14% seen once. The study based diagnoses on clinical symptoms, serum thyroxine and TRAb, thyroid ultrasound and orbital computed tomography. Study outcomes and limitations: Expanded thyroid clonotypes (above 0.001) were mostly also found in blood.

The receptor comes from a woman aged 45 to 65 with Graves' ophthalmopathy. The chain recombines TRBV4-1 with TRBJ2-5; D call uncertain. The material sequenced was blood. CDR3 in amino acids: CASSQESATARTSETQYF. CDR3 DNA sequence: TGCGCCAGCAGCCAAGAGTCGGCAACAGCCCGAACGTCAGAGACCCAGTACTTC.